What follows are 12 T cell receptor beta chains derived from one specimen sequenced in a study of CD8+ T cells in alopecia areata. TCR sequencing used cDNA made by reverse transcription of extracted RNA. The method was immunoSEQ multiplex PCR; TCRdb's version includes in-frame clones alone and lacks a portion of them. Of about 98,000 clones listed, 40% to 45% are singletons. Sequencing was done on a sample of CD4+ T cells sorted from blood. The receptors stem from a human donor with alopecia areata.

This rearrangement joins TRBV29-1 to TRBJ1-4; D is perhaps TRBD1 (6 bases). V shed 7 bases and J shed 5 bases, with 17 bases lying between them. CDR3 length: 14 amino acids. Germline CDR1 is SQVTM and CDR2 is ANQGSEA. The CDR3 region has the DNA TGCAGCGGGACCACCGGGACATGGAATGAAAAACTGTTTTTT. Its translation is CSGTTGTWNEKLFF.

This chain joins TRBV2 and TRBJ1-5; D is ambiguous. The ends were cut back, 0 bases at V and 7 bases at J, with 10 bases in the middle. CDR1 and CDR2 from the germline V gene are SNHLY and FYNNEI. The CDR3 is made up of 14 amino acids. The CDR3 reads CASSEAVGRQPQHF. As DNA, the CDR3 is TGTGCCAGCAGTGAAGCAGTCGGTCGCCAGCCCCAGCATTTT.

This chain connects TRBV28 to TRBJ1-5; D uncertain. The CDR3 extends over 16 amino acids. V was trimmed by 3 bases and J by 0 bases, leaving 12 bases between them. CDR1 and CDR2 from the germline V gene are MDHEN and SYDVKM. DNA for the CDR3: TGTGCCAGCAGTTTCCCAGGCCTCGATAGCAATCAGCCCCAGCATTTT. This encodes CASSFPGLDSNQPQHF.

This clone is a singleton in its sample. This chain uses TRBV30 with TRBJ1-1; D is perhaps TRBD1 (5 bases). Trimming cost V 4 bases and J 2 bases, with 17 bases left between them. The CDR3 spans 15 residues. The germline V gene encodes CDR1 GTSNPN and CDR2 SVGIG (reference sequence). The CDR3 loop is CAWIQMRGPNTEAFF. CDR3 bases: TGTGCCTGGATACAGATGAGGGGCCCAAACACTGAAGCTTTCTTT.

The sample holds many counts of this clone. The rearrangement links TRBV19 to TRBJ1-1; D unresolved. Germline lookup yields CDR1 LNHDA and CDR2 SQIVND (reference sequence). V was trimmed by 7 bases and J by 0 bases, leaving 9 bases between them. This CDR3 spans 13 amino acids. The CDR3 spells CASTRFMNTEAFF. DNA for the CDR3: TGTGCCAGTACAAGGTTTATGAACACTGAAGCTTTCTTT.

This clone has a handful of counts. The chain carries TRBV29-1 and TRBJ2-7; D remains ambiguous. Trimming took 5 bases from V and 6 from J, leaving 14 bases between them. Germline CDR1 SQVTM, CDR2 ANQGSEA. This CDR3 has 12 amino acids. CDR3 loop: CSVRVMAGEQYF. CDR3 bases: TGCAGCGTTAGAGTGATGGCCGGCGAGCAGTACTTC.

The chain joins TRBV13 to TRBJ2-2; the D is unclear. CDR1 is PRHDT and CDR2 is FYEKMQ in the germline V gene (reference sequence). There are 12 residues in the CDR3. V was pared by 5 bases and J by 9 bases, with 10 bases between. The DNA for the CDR3 is TGTGCCAGCAGCCCAGGCTCCCGGGAGCTGTTTTTT. This codes for CASSPGSRELFF.

The rearrangement joins TRBV30 to TRBJ2-7; D gene uncertain. The germline V gene has CDR1 GTSNPN and CDR2 SVGIG (reference sequence). V was cut by 0 bases and J by 2 bases, with 11 bases left in between. The CDR3 is 14 residues long. The CDR3 nucleotides are TGTGCCTGGAGTGTACTGGGAACAACCTACGAGCAGTACTTC. Protein sequence: CAWSVLGTTYEQYF.

This clone was observed a few times. The chain uses TRBV7-8 and TRBJ2-7; 8 nucleotides agree with TRBD1. J was trimmed by 6 bases and V by 1 base; bases with no gene match: 8. Germline CDR1 and CDR2: SGHVS and FQNEAQ. This CDR3 is built from 15 residues. The CDR3: CASSLVPAQGAEQYF. Here the CDR3 DNA reads TGTGCCAGCAGCTTAGTCCCGGCTCAGGGGGCCGAGCAGTACTTC.

The chain couples TRBV2 to TRBJ2-7; 9 nucleotides agree with TRBD2. CDR1 is SNHLY and CDR2 is FYNNEI in the germline V gene. The CDR3 extends over 13 amino acids. The trim removed 8 bases at V and 3 bases at J, leaving 5 bases unmatched. CDR3 coding DNA: TGTGCCAGCCGCCCACTAGCGGGCTACGAGCAGTACTTC. Translating gives CASRPLAGYEQYF. The whole variable domain, filled in from reference TRBV2 and TRBJ2-7, reads EPEVTQTPSHQVTQMGQEVILRCVPISNHLYFYWYRQILGQKVEFLVSFYNNEISEKSEIFDDQFSVERPDGSNFTLKIRSTKLEDSAMYFCASRPLAGYEQYFGPGTRLTVT.

V gene TRBV29-1 combines with J gene TRBJ2-5; D may be TRBD1 or TRBD2 (5 bases each). V lost 8 bases and J 5 bases, leaving 12 bases between the germline ends. The CDR3 spans 11 residues. Germline CDR1 and CDR2: SQVTM and ANQGSEA. As DNA, the CDR3 is TGCAGCACCGGGACGTTTGAGACCCAGTACTTC. Translation gives CSTGTFETQYF.

A few counts support this clone. This sample also contains other DNA sequences that code for the same CDR3. The chain links TRBV29-1 to TRBJ2-1; 11 nucleotides agree with TRBD2. V was pared by 5 bases and J by 1 base, with 1 base of the junction left unmatched. Per germline, CDR1 SQVTM and CDR2 ANQGSEA. The CDR3 extends over 14 amino acids. In nucleotides, the CDR3 is TGCAGCGTTAGACTAGCGGGGTCCTACAATGAGCAGTTCTTC. It codes for CSVRLAGSYNEQFF.